The clone carrying this T cell receptor (beta chain) came up many times. What it binds is unknown. Per the authors' pipeline: Junction-only sequences produced by ImmunoSEQ had no quality scores, so filtering differed. Assay used: immunoSEQ multiplex PCR; TCRdb lists only in-frame clones, some missing. V, J and clone size are those of that table, while D and trimming were read from the DNA. The sample lists some 1.1 million clones, approximately 80% occurring once. The source of the sample is a study of shared clonotypes between healthy human individuals. Study-wide results and caveats: Among a few donors, roughly 5% of naive CD4 clonotypes were found in common.

Trimming pared 0 bases from V and 5 bases from J, leaving 5 bases between. Germline V gives CDR1 GTSNPN, CDR2 SVGIG (reference sequence). The CDR3 contains 12 residues. Input material: memory CD4+ T cells from PBMCs. Subset of the sample: CD45RA-negative fraction. The sequence was collected from a man between 18 and 29 years old in good health. Some clones in this sample may be carry-over from other donors' samples. The chain recombines TRBV30 with TRBJ1-5; D remains unclear. CDR3 in DNA: TGTGCCTGGAGTGTACTGCATCAGCCCCAGCATTTT. Its translation: CAWSVLHQPQHF. The full variable domain, in which reference TRBV30 and TRBJ1-5 provide the parts outside the CDR3, is SQTIHQWPATLVQPVGSPLSLECTVEGTSNPNLYWYRQAAGRGLQLLFYSVGIGQISSEVPQNLSASRPQDRQFILSSKKLLLSDSGFYLCAWSVLHQPQHFGDGTRLSIL.